This is a list of T cell receptor beta chains from one sample in a study of T-cell reconstitution after alpha-beta-depleted transplantation in children. TCRdb reanalysed the PCR reads using MiXCR and keeps one entry per CDR3 protein. Of hundreds of thousands of distinct CDR3 sequences in the sample, 15% to 20% were seen once. Material: PBMCs, mostly from graft donor cells, obtained 360 days after TCRalphabeta/CD19-depleted stem cell transplant. These receptors were taken from a boy under two years old who had a stem cell transplant for Wiskott-Aldrich syndrome, so the T cells may come from the graft donor. The CDR3 runs from the conserved cysteine through the conserved F or W. Each record gives: J gene, D gene, clone size, V gene, CDR3 DNA, CDR3 protein. A D gene is named only where the DNA matches it firmly. Part of the rows lack a size; the others show once, few, many or a class for expanded clones.

TRBJ2-1 TRBD2 few TRBV15 TGTGCCACCAGCAGGGGTGGTAGCGGGAGAAGGGTCGGGTCCTACAATGAGCAGTTCTTC CATSRGGSGRRVGSYNEQFF
TRBJ2-7 TRBD1 - TRBV9 TGTGCCAGCAGCGAGGGGGACAGGGAGAGGGGCTACGAGCAGTACTTC CASSEGDRERGYEQYF
TRBJ1-1 - - TRBV30 TGTGCCTGGAGTCCGTGGTCGAACACTGAAGCTTTCTTT CAWSPWSNTEAFF
TRBJ2-1 - few TRBV11-2 TGTGCCAGCACCGTTAGGTTCCCAACAGGCCGGGGTGAGCAGTTCTTC CASTVRFPTGRGEQFF
TRBJ1-5 TRBD1 - TRBV24-1 TGTGCCACCGGATATGGACAGGATTTTCAGCCCCAGCATTTT CATGYGQDFQPQHF
TRBJ2-1 - few TRBV6-1 TGTGCCAGCAGTCCGGTCTCAGGCACCTACAATGAGCAGTTCTTC CASSPVSGTYNEQFF
TRBJ1-6 TRBD1 - TRBV12-3/TRBV12-4 TGTGCCAGCAAGCGGGGACAGGAGGGTTCACCCCTCCACTTT CASKRGQEGSPLHF
TRBJ2-7 - - TRBV7-9 TGTGCCAGCAGCTTCTCCAGGGAGGTCTACGAGCAGTACTTC CASSFSREVYEQYF
TRBJ2-5 - - TRBV10-2 TGCGCCAGCACGGAGGAGGGGCCTCTACAAGAGACCCAGTACTTC CASTEEGPLQETQYF
TRBJ2-2 - - TRBV12-5 TGTGCTAGTGGCCATCACACCGGGGAGCTGTTTTTT CASGHHTGELFF
TRBJ2-4 - few TRBV12-3/TRBV12-4 TGTGCCAGCAGTTTTGTTCTAGCCAAAAACATTCAGTACTTC CASSFVLAKNIQYF
TRBJ2-3 TRBD2 few TRBV20-1 TGCAGTGCTATACGAGCGGGAGGCGATACGCAGTATTTT CSAIRAGGDTQYF
TRBJ2-7 TRBD1 few TRBV11-2 TGTGCCAGCAGCCCCGTCGGACAGGGAGGAACCTACGAGCAGTACTTC CASSPVGQGGTYEQYF
TRBJ2-3 TRBD2 - TRBV30 TGTGCCTGGAGTACCGGGACTAGAAACACAGATACGCAGTATTTT CAWSTGTRNTDTQYF
TRBJ2-5 - few TRBV29-1 TGCAGCGTTGGTCGGGCAGTGGGGGAGACCCAGTACTTC CSVGRAVGETQYF
TRBJ2-1 TRBD1 - TRBV5-1 TGCGCCAGCAGCTTGGCCTTGGGGACAGGGGAGAATGAGCAGTTCTTC CASSLALGTGENEQFF
TRBJ2-5 - few TRBV3-1 TGTGCCAGCACCAGCATCCAGGCCTCTCCGTCCCAAGAGACCCAGTACTTC CASTSIQASPSQETQYF
TRBJ2-1 - few TRBV11-3 TGTGCCAGCAGCTTAGATATGGCAGCAGGAAGGGAGCAGTTCTTC CASSLDMAAGREQFF
TRBJ2-2 - many TRBV18 TGTGCCAGCTCACCCAGGGAGACCGGGGAGCTGTTTTTT CASSPRETGELFF
TRBJ2-5 - - TRBV6-5 TGTGCCAGCAGTTACTTCAGGACAGCTCAAGAGACCCAGTACTTC CASSYFRTAQETQYF
TRBJ2-1 TRBD2 few TRBV14 TGTGCCAGCAGCCGGAAACTAGCGGGGCTGATCAATGAGCAGTTCTTC CASSRKLAGLINEQFF
TRBJ1-5 TRBD1 - TRBV2 TGTGCCAGCAGTACGAACAGGGGTCCCAATCAGCCCCAGCATTTT CASSTNRGPNQPQHF
TRBJ2-6 - many TRBV4-3 TGCGCCAGCGCTGTGGGAGGGGGGACTGGGGCCAACGTCCTGACTTTC CASAVGGGTGANVLTF
TRBJ2-1 - - TRBV24-1 TGTGCCACCAGTGACTATCGTCCCGGAAACCGGCAGTTCTTC CATSDYRPGNRQFF
TRBJ2-7 TRBD1 many TRBV20-1 TGCAGTGCTTGGGACAGGAGCTCCTACGAGCAGTACTTC CSAWDRSSYEQYF
TRBJ2-2 - - TRBV2 TGTGCCAGCAGTGGGGGGCCCGGGGAGCTGTTTTTT CASSGGPGELFF
TRBJ1-1 - few TRBV29-1 TGCAGCTCTTCCTTGGGGGAAGGAACTGAAGCTTTCTTT CSSSLGEGTEAFF
TRBJ2-6 - - TRBV11-2 TGTGCCAGCAGCCCTAGGTCGGGAACTGGGGCCAACGTCCTGACTTTC CASSPRSGTGANVLTF
TRBJ1-1 TRBD1 - TRBV5-1 TGCGCCAGCAGCACTGACGGACAGGGGGGGACTGAAGCTTTCTTT CASSTDGQGGTEAFF
TRBJ2-5 TRBD2 - TRBV20-1 TGCAGTGCTAGAGGTAGCGGGGGAGAGACCCAGTACTTC CSARGSGGETQYF
TRBJ2-3 - - TRBV24-1 TGTGCCACCAGTGCCCCCCCGGGTGTGAGGACAGATACGCAGTATTTT CATSAPPGVRTDTQYF
TRBJ2-1 - - TRBV12-3/TRBV12-4 TGTGCCAGCAGTTTATACAGGGCGGAGTATGAGCAGTTCTTC CASSLYRAEYEQFF
TRBJ2-7 - few TRBV7-2 TGTGCCAGCAGCCCTAGTCGTAGGTACCTACCCTACGAGCAGTACTTC CASSPSRRYLPYEQYF
TRBJ2-7 - - TRBV21-1 TGTGCCAGCAAAAGGGTCGACAGGGGTTCCTACGAGCAGTACTTC CASKRVDRGSYEQYF
TRBJ2-1 - - TRBV3-1 TGTGCCAGCAGCCTCAGCGCCAAAACGTGGTATGAGCAGTTCTTC CASSLSAKTWYEQFF
TRBJ1-6 TRBD1 - TRBV20-1 TGCAGTGCTAGAGGTCAGGGGGCCTCACCCCTCCACTTT CSARGQGASPLHF
TRBJ2-7 TRBD2 - TRBV20-1 TGCAGTGCTAGAGCTAGCGGGAGGACTTCCTACGAGCAGTACTTC CSARASGRTSYEQYF
TRBJ2-3 - few TRBV24-1 TGTGCCACCAGTGACCCTAGCGAAATCACAGATACGCAGTATTTT CATSDPSEITDTQYF
TRBJ2-5 TRBD2 - TRBV9 TGTGCCAGCAGCGTAGCTTTGGGGGGGGGAGCTCAACAAGAGACCCAGTACTTC CASSVALGGGAQQETQYF
TRBJ2-1 - few TRBV5-1 TGCGCCAGCAGCCCAAGGACCCGTTCGAACAATGAGCAGTTCTTC CASSPRTRSNNEQFF